This TCR beta chain was profiled in a study of blood T cells in healthy people across ages. Study details: When template switching was applied, about one barcoded beta molecule was captured per two T cells. Notes on the study in general: TCR beta diversity per million T cells fell roughly linearly with age.

About this clonotype: Its antigen is unknown.

It was with a sample-barcoded 5' primer and a J-beta primer mix that a second PCR of roughly 7 to 11 cycles was run. MiXCR, run by TCRdb on the 5' RACE reads, gives a single entry per CDR3 protein. The sample yields 1.4 million or so distinct CDR3 sequences, about 42% seen once. This CDR3 contains 16 residues. Trimming cost V 6 bases and J 4 bases, with 20 bases left between them. The sequence came from a woman aged 18-29 years in good health. The specimen sequenced was blood. The chain links TRBV12-3 or TRBV12-4 to TRBJ2-3, with D tentatively TRBD2 (6 bases). For the CDR3, the DNA is TGTGCCAGCAGCCTGATAATTACTAGGAGGGCAGATACGCAGTATTTT. The encoded protein is CASSLIITRRADTQYF.